This TCR beta chain was captured by sequencing in a study of blood T cell repertoires in COVID-19. The Seattle patients, enrolled during active infection, were followed longitudinally. In the original workflow: Quantification of nucleated cells was approximated via reference gene primer amplification. Profiling relied on immunoSEQ multiplex PCR, and the TCRdb table lists in-frame clones only, not all of them. The DNA was the basis for D and trimming; V, J and clone size are from that table. The table has about 190,000 clones, more than 75% seen once; the top ten hold around 12%. The junction had 5 bases not matched to a gene; V was cut back by 4 bases and J by 7 bases. The germline V gene has CDR1 SNHLY and CDR2 FYNNEI. The CDR3 length is 13 residues.

The TCR comes from a woman aged 70-85 years with COVID-19, enrolled during active disease. What was sequenced was peripheral blood. The chain is built from TRBV2 and TRBJ2-7; 9 bases map to TRBD1. DNA for the CDR3: TGTGCCAGCAGTGCGGACAGGGGTGGTGAGCAGTACTTC. Amino acids: CASSADRGGEQYF.